This T cell receptor (beta chain) was captured by sequencing in a study of cytomegalovirus exposure and HLA in healthy donors. 60 Vbeta and 13 Jbeta primers were used in PCR. Profiling relied on immunoSEQ multiplex PCR, and the TCRdb table lists in-frame clones only, not all of them. Altogether about 160,000 clones are present, roughly 85% being singletons, with the ten largest covering roughly 1.2%. CDR1 and CDR2 from the germline V gene are SGHRS and YFSETQ. With 0 bases removed from V and 0 bases from J, the gap between germline ends came to 13 bases. The CDR3 sequence is 16 residues long. The source of this sequence is a woman in her forties or fifties in good health and CMV-seronegative. Specimen: PBMCs. The chain has TRBV5-1 and TRBJ2-7, with D possibly TRBD2 on 6 matching bases. The CDR3 region is CASSLGGLTSSYEQYF. CDR3 coding DNA: TGCGCCAGCAGCTTGGGGGGACTTACAAGCTCCTACGAGCAGTACTTC.